This TCR beta chain was sequenced in a study of OX40 agonist ivuxolimab in advanced cancers. Study background: Previous treatment with anti-PD-1, anti-PD-L1 or anti-CTLA-4 therapy was allowed; about 44% had received some. Notes on the study in general: Compared with CD4+, CD8+ T cells on average had more expanded clones.

This table comes from immunoSEQ multiplex PCR, and its TCRdb copy is limited to in-frame clones, with some not included. The sample records 55,000 to 75,000 clones, about four fifths being singletons. As to this clone: The antigen is unknown.

From germline, CDR1 is MDHEN and CDR2 SYDVKM. V was trimmed by 5 bases and J by 0 bases, leaving 5 bases between them. The CDR3 has 13 amino acids. Sequenced material: CD4+ or CD8+ T cells sorted from blood, taken in a trial of the OX40 agonist ivuxolimab. V usage is TRBV28 and J usage is TRBJ1-3; D is uncertain. The sequence derives from an adult with an advanced solid tumor such as melanoma, head and neck, liver or kidney cancer. DNA for the CDR3: TGTGCCAGCAGTGACTCCTCTGGAAACACCATATATTTT. Translation gives CASSDSSGNTIYF.